Listed below are T cell receptor beta chains from one sample, sequenced in a study of T-cell reconstitution after alpha-beta-depleted transplantation in children. TCRdb itself ran the PCR reads through MiXCR, one entry per CDR3 protein. This repertoire shows some 840,000 distinct CDR3 sequences, 15% to 20% found once; its top ten account for around 5.3%. The source material was PBMCs, mostly from graft donor cells, sampled 360 days after TCRalphabeta/CD19-depleted stem cell transplant. The receptors derive from a male patient under 18 who had a stem cell transplant for acute lymphoblastic leukemia, so the T cells may come from the graft donor. Each CDR3 is given with its conserved first and last residue. The D gene is left open where the match is weak. Not all rows give a size; the values are once, few, many and, for expanded clones, a class.

abundance	v_gene	d_gene	j_gene	CDR3aa	CDR3nt
.	TRBV24-1	.	TRBJ2-5	CATSSSRWYQETQYF	TGTGCCACCAGTTCGTCCCGTTGGTACCAAGAGACCCAGTACTTC
many	TRBV12-3/TRBV12-4	.	TRBJ1-5	CASSPYNQPQHF	TGTGCCAGCAGTCCATACAATCAGCCCCAGCATTTT
many	TRBV28	TRBD2	TRBJ2-1	CASKGGYAGGEEQFF	TGTGCCAGCAAGGGGGGGTATGCGGGAGGCGAGGAGCAGTTCTTC
few	TRBV10-3	TRBD2	TRBJ2-7	CAISVGGLAGAYEQYF	TGTGCCATCAGTGTTGGGGGACTAGCGGGGGCCTACGAGCAGTACTTC
.	TRBV7-8	TRBD2	TRBJ2-3	CASSTGTSGSTDTQYF	TGTGCCAGCAGCACCGGGACTAGCGGGAGTACAGATACGCAGTATTTT
.	TRBV7-8	TRBD1	TRBJ2-3	CASSPGTGHTTDTQYF	TGTGCCAGCAGCCCAGGGACAGGCCACACCACAGATACGCAGTATTTT
.	TRBV5-1	.	TRBJ1-6	CASSAGPRERHNSPLHF	TGCGCCAGCAGCGCGGGACCCCGAGAGCGCCATAATTCACCCCTCCACTTT
.	TRBV5-1	.	TRBJ2-3	CASSLEVSEDTQYF	TGCGCCAGCAGCTTGGAAGTCTCCGAGGATACGCAGTATTTT
few	TRBV29-1	TRBD2	TRBJ2-2	CSVKGRERNTGELFF	TGCAGCGTTAAGGGGCGGGAGAGGAACACCGGGGAGCTGTTTTTT
many	TRBV5-1	.	TRBJ1-2	CASSLEPHRLENGYTF	TGCGCCAGCAGCTTGGAGCCTCACCGACTTGAGAATGGCTACACCTTC
.	TRBV9	TRBD2	TRBJ2-3	CASSVALAGESTDTQYF	TGTGCCAGCAGCGTAGCTCTAGCGGGAGAGAGCACAGATACGCAGTATTTT
.	TRBV13	.	TRBJ2-1	CASSPIILEGYNEQFF	TGTGCCAGCAGCCCCATTATATTGGAGGGTTACAATGAGCAGTTCTTC
.	TRBV9	TRBD1	TRBJ2-3	CASTPADRGGGDTQYF	TGTGCCAGCACCCCAGCCGACAGGGGAGGAGGCGATACGCAGTATTTT
.	TRBV12-3/TRBV12-4	.	TRBJ2-1	CASTPRWGPYEQFF	TGTGCCAGCACTCCTCGGTGGGGGCCGTATGAGCAGTTCTTC
few	TRBV5-4	TRBD1	TRBJ1-2	CASSLGQGIPYGYTF	TGTGCCAGCAGCTTGGGACAGGGGATCCCCTATGGCTACACCTTC
.	TRBV19	.	TRBJ1-1	CASSIDLGGRRTEAFF	TGTGCCAGTAGTATAGACCTTGGGGGCCGTCGCACTGAAGCTTTCTTT
.	TRBV20-1	.	TRBJ2-5	CSAAGTDGQETQYF	TGCAGTGCCGCGGGGACAGATGGCCAAGAGACCCAGTACTTC
few	TRBV5-4	.	TRBJ2-5	CASSPRDGGLGTQYF	TGTGCCAGCAGCCCACGGGACGGAGGATTAGGGACCCAGTACTTC
few	TRBV9	.	TRBJ2-1	CASSERPSSYNEQFF	TGTGCCAGCAGCGAGCGACCAAGCTCCTACAATGAGCAGTTCTTC
few	TRBV20-1	TRBD2	TRBJ2-1	CSATGRGWGDEQFF	TGCAGTGCTACCGGGAGGGGATGGGGGGATGAGCAGTTCTTC
.	TRBV2	TRBD1	TRBJ1-5	CASVDRVNQPQHF	TGTGCCAGTGTAGACAGGGTCAATCAGCCCCAGCATTTT
.	TRBV5-1	.	TRBJ2-7	CANPSRRSSYEQYF	TGCGCCAACCCGTCTCGAAGGAGCTCCTACGAGCAGTACTTC
.	TRBV20-1	.	TRBJ2-3	CSARTSTGRLGTDTQYF	TGCAGTGCTAGAACATCCACAGGGCGTCTAGGCACAGATACGCAGTATTTT
.	TRBV7-9	.	TRBJ2-5	CASSLAASAETQYF	TGTGCCAGCAGCTTAGCGGCTAGCGCGGAGACCCAGTACTTC
many	TRBV2	.	TRBJ2-1	CASRASEQFF	TGTGCCAGCAGGGCGAGTGAGCAGTTCTTC
few	TRBV7-8	.	TRBJ2-7	CASSSRRAYEQYF	TGTGCCAGCAGCTCGAGGAGGGCCTACGAGCAGTACTTC
few	TRBV30	.	TRBJ1-5	CAWSVRGNQPQHF	TGTGCCTGGAGTGTAAGGGGGAATCAGCCCCAGCATTTT
few	TRBV5-1	TRBD1	TRBJ1-2	CASSLWTGGNYGYTF	TGCGCCAGCAGCCTGTGGACAGGGGGAAACTATGGCTACACCTTC
.	TRBV7-9	.	TRBJ2-3	CASIWAGQTPDTQYF	TGTGCCAGCATCTGGGCCGGACAGACCCCAGATACGCAGTATTTT
.	TRBV15	TRBD2	TRBJ2-5	CATSKRTSGRLGETQYF	TGTGCCACCAGCAAAAGGACTAGCGGGAGGTTGGGGGAGACCCAGTACTTC
.	TRBV6-2/TRBV6-3	TRBD1	TRBJ1-5	CASSLDRARGFQPQHF	TGTGCCAGCAGTCTCGACAGGGCTCGAGGATTTCAGCCCCAGCATTTT
few	TRBV14	.	TRBJ2-7	CASSQEAGDVYEQYF	TGTGCCAGCAGCCAAGAGGCAGGGGATGTCTACGAGCAGTACTTC
few	TRBV11-2	TRBD2	TRBJ2-7	CASSHFRRGAYEQYF	TGTGCCAGCAGCCACTTTAGGCGGGGGGCCTACGAGCAGTACTTC
few	TRBV7-9	TRBD2	TRBJ2-2	CASSFFPSGELRGELFF	TGTGCCAGCAGCTTCTTTCCTAGCGGGGAACTCAGGGGGGAGCTGTTTTTT
many	TRBV27	TRBD1	TRBJ1-1	CASSLIGRGETEAFF	TGTGCCAGCAGTTTAATAGGCAGGGGGGAGACTGAAGCTTTCTTT